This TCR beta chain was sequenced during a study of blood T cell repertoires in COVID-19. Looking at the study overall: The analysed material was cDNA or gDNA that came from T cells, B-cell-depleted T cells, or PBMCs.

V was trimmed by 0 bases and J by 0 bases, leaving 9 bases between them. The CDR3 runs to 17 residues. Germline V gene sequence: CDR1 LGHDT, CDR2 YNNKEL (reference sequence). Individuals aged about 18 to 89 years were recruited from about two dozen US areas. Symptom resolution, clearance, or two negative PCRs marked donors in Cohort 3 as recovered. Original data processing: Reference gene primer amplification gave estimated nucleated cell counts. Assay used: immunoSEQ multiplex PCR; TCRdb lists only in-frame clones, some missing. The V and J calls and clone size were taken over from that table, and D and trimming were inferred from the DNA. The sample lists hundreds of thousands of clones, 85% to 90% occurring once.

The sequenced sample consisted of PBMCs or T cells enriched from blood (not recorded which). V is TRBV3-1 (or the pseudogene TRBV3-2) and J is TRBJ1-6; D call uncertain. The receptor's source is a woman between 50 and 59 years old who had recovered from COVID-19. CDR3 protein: CASSQDTASSYNSPLHF. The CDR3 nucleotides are TGTGCCAGCAGCCAAGATACAGCCAGCTCCTATAATTCACCCCTCCACTTT.